This T cell receptor (beta chain) was retrieved from a study of blood T cells in healthy people across ages. Points from the study as a whole: The recorded TCR beta diversity per million T cells decreased in a roughly linear manner with age.

A J-beta primer mix and a sample-barcoded 5' primer were used in a second PCR of roughly 6 to 11 cycles. TCRdb analysed the 5' RACE reads with MiXCR anew, one entry per CDR3 protein. The table lists approximately 900,000 distinct CDR3 sequences, about 44% of them singletons. Germline loops: CDR1 MNHEY, CDR2 SMNVEV (reference sequence). Trimming removed 2 bases from V and 0 bases from J; junction bases left unmatched: 3. The CDR3 consists of 16 residues. In this sample, this clonotype turned up a few times. Its antigen is undetermined. The clonotype originates from a man aged 25 to 40 in good health. The sample taken for sequencing was blood. V gene TRBV27 combines with J gene TRBJ1-4, with 7 bases identical to TRBD1. The CDR3 coding sequence is TGTGCCAGCAGTTTAAACAGGGGCGCAACTAATGAAAAACTGTTTTTT. It encodes CASSLNRGATNEKLFF.